This T cell receptor beta chain comes out of a study of T-cell reconstitution after alpha-beta-depleted transplantation in children. During its preparation, the TCRbeta library received unique molecular identifiers. In TCRdb, the PCR reads were re-called with MiXCR into one record per CDR3 protein. The sample comprises roughly 190,000 distinct CDR3 sequences, approximately 15% of which are singletons, and around 14% rests with the top ten. This clonotype has at least ten counts. CDR3 length equals 14 residues. Germline CDR1 reads ENHRY; CDR2 reads SYGVKD. With 6 bases clipped from V and 2 bases from J, the junction kept 5 bases outside the gene matches.

The TCR originated in a human donor who donated a stem cell graft to a child with acute lymphoblastic leukemia. The chain couples TRBV10-3 to TRBJ2-3, with 7 positions matching TRBD1. The specimen comprised PBMCs from the stem cell graft donor, sampled from the stem cell graft. The CDR3 region is CAIRLGQDTDTQYF. CDR3 nucleotide sequence: TGTGCCATCAGGCTCGGACAGGACACAGATACGCAGTATTTT.